The 12 T cell receptor beta chains listed next were all sequenced from one sample in a study of blood T cell repertoires in COVID-19. The table came from immunoSEQ multiplex PCR; TCRdb's copy has only in-frame clones and leaves some out. The table has 70,000 to 85,000 clones, roughly 90% seen once. Sequenced input: peripheral blood. These receptors were obtained from a woman aged 45 to 65 with active or convalescent COVID-19.

The CDR3 region has the DNA TGTGCCAGCAGCTTAGGGGCCAGGGAGACCCAGTACTTC. This gives the protein CASSLGARETQYF. V is TRBV7-2 and J is TRBJ2-5, with no clear D. The CDR3 has 13 amino acids. Deletions cut 1 base from V and 5 bases from J, with 8 bases between. The germline CDR1 and CDR2 sequences are SGHTA and FQGNSA.

This sequence joins TRBV19 and TRBJ1-2; 9 bases are shared with TRBD1. Germline trimming cut 7 bases from V and 9 bases from J; bases unmatched to any gene: 18. CDR1 LNHDA and CDR2 SQIVND come from the germline V gene (reference sequence). CDR3 length equals 16 residues. DNA of the CDR3: TGTGCCAGTACCCTGACAACGCCGGGACAGGGAATTCGCTACACCTTC. Translation gives CASTLTTPGQGIRYTF.

The J gene is TRBJ2-7, the V gene TRBV7-9, with TRBD1 matching over 7 bases. Trimming removed 1 base from V and 0 bases from J; junction bases left unmatched: 9. Germline lookup yields CDR1 SEHNR and CDR2 FQNEAQ (reference sequence). This CDR3 has 17 amino acids. In DNA, the CDR3 is TGTGCCAGCAGCTTAGTTGCCAGGACAGGCTTCTCCTACGAGCAGTACTTC. This encodes CASSLVARTGFSYEQYF.

The gene calls are TRBV5-4 and TRBJ1-1; no firm D call. CDR1 is SGHNT, CDR2 YYREEE, per germline (reference sequence). V lost 4 bases and J 1 base, leaving 14 bases between the germline ends. The CDR3 has 15 amino acids. The CDR3 reads CASSLGGMGNTEAFF. The CDR3 DNA sequence: TGTGCCAGCAGCCTCGGAGGGATGGGGAACACTGAAGCTTTCTTT. The entire variable domain, with the rest obtained from reference TRBV5-4 and TRBJ1-1, is as follows: ETGVTQSPTHLIKTRGQQVTLRCSSQSGHNTVSWYQQALGQGPQFIFQYYREEENGRGNFPPRFSGLQFPNYSSELNVNALELDDSALYLCASSLGGMGNTEAFFGQGTRLTVV.

The genes are TRBV30 and TRBJ1-2, with a possible D match to TRBD1 (5 bases). The CDR3 is 14 residues long. Germline lookup yields CDR1 GTSNPN and CDR2 SVGIG (reference sequence). The ends were cut back, 3 bases at V and 4 bases at J, with 15 bases in the middle. In DNA, the CDR3 is TGTGCCTGGAGAGGGGAAACTGCTCTCTATGGCTACACCTTC. Residues: CAWRGETALYGYTF. Based on the CDR3 plus reference TRBV30 and TRBJ1-2, the full variable domain is SQTIHQWPATLVQPVGSPLSLECTVEGTSNPNLYWYRQAAGRGLQLLFYSVGIGQISSEVPQNLSASRPQDRQFILSSKKLLLSDSGFYLCAWRGETALYGYTFGSGTRLTVV.

V and J are TRBV6-2 or TRBV6-3 and TRBJ1-5; maybe TRBD1 (5 bases). CDR3 length: 16 amino acids. Germline V CDR1 and CDR2: MNHEY, SVGEGT. The V end lost 4 bases, the J end lost 1 base, and 14 bases lay between the germline ends. The CDR3 here is CASSSLRGGSNQPQHF. The CDR3 bases are TGTGCCAGCAGTTCCCTAAGGGGCGGAAGCAATCAGCCCCAGCATTTT.

The V gene is TRBV6-5, the J gene TRBJ1-2; a weak D match, TRBD1 (5 bases). Germline values: CDR1 MNHEY, CDR2 SVGAGI. The CDR3 spans 16 residues. Trimming removed 4 bases at V and 4 bases at J, with 19 bases between. The CDR3 sequence: CASSSDQGRSSYGYTF. The CDR3 region has the DNA TGTGCCAGCAGTTCAGATCAGGGCAGGAGTTCCTATGGCTACACCTTC.

The chain links TRBV6-5 to TRBJ1-1, with 9 bases identical to TRBD1. With V trimmed by 6 bases and J by 1 base, 6 bases remained unmatched. The CDR3 has 15 amino acids. The germline CDR1 and CDR2 sequences are MNHEY and SVGAGI. The CDR3 reads CASRGQGLKNTEAFF. CDR3 in DNA: TGTGCCAGCAGGGGACAGGGACTAAAGAACACTGAAGCTTTCTTT.

This clone was recorded once. The rearrangement links TRBV9 to TRBJ1-3, with D perhaps TRBD1 (5 bases). The V gene's germline CDR1 is SGDLS and CDR2 YYNGEE. V was cut by 1 base and J by 8 bases, with 19 bases left in between. The CDR3 is 16 residues long. The CDR3 is CASSVRGGGGVDTIYF. Written as DNA, the CDR3 is TGTGCCAGCAGCGTAAGAGGTGGGGGAGGAGTGGACACCATATATTTT. Full variable domain (outside the CDR3, taken from reference TRBV9 and TRBJ1-3): DSGVTQTPKHLITATGQRVTLRCSPRSGDLSVYWYQQSLDQGLQFLIQYYNGEERAKGNILERFSAQQFPDLHSELNLSSLELGDSALYFCASSVRGGGGVDTIYFGEGSWLTVV.

V is TRBV7-2 and J is TRBJ2-3; TRBD1 agrees at 10 bases. The CDR3 has 14 residues. With 5 bases clipped from V and 6 bases from J, the junction kept 5 bases outside the gene matches. Germline CDR1 is SGHTA and CDR2 is FQGNSA. CDR3 sequence reads: CASSPRQGADTQYF. For the CDR3, the DNA is TGTGCCAGCAGCCCTCGACAGGGGGCGGATACGCAGTATTTT.

As DNA, the CDR3 is TGCGCCAGCAGCTTGGACTTTGCTAGCAATCAGCCCCAGCATTTT. It codes for CASSLDFASNQPQHF. This chain links TRBV5-1 with TRBJ1-5; D is uncertain. This CDR3 contains 15 residues. The germline V gene encodes CDR1 SGHRS and CDR2 YFSETQ. V dropped 0 bases and J dropped 0 bases, with 7 bases sitting between them.

This clone was recorded only once. This chain connects TRBV30 to TRBJ1-3, with D maybe TRBD1 (6 bases). The CDR3 contains 15 residues. CDR1 and CDR2 from the germline V gene are GTSNPN and SVGIG (reference sequence). Trimming pared 3 bases from V and 0 bases from J, leaving 12 bases between. This CDR3 is CAWSSGAISGNTIYF. The CDR3 nucleotides are TGTGCCTGGAGCTCAGGGGCCATCTCTGGAAACACCATATATTTT.